The 6 T cell receptor beta chains in this list originate from one sample, sequenced in a study of post-analysis software for immune sequencing data. Researchers reported that TCR beta cDNA libraries carried unique molecular identifiers. MiXCR, run by TCRdb on the PCR reads, gives a single entry per CDR3 protein. This table has about 400,000 distinct CDR3 sequences, about a third appearing once. Whole-study findings and limits: Included in a set of roughly five TRBV segments more frequent in patients than controls were TRBV5-6, TRBV5-1 and TRBV20-1.

The antigens these receptors bind are not known. Source material: blood. These TCRs come from a girl aged 5 to 17 with multiple sclerosis.

CDR3 residues: CASSLEFAALGNTIYF. The CDR3, as DNA: TGCGCCAGCAGCTTGGAATTTGCAGCCCTTGGAAACACCATATATTTT. The rearrangement uses TRBV5-1 and TRBJ1-3, with unresolved D. The CDR3 runs to 16 residues. In germline, CDR1 is SGHRS, CDR2 YFSETQ. Trimming took off 0 bases at V and 3 bases at J, with 13 bases between the two ends.

This clonotype was recorded a few times. The chain recombines TRBV5-6 with TRBJ1-2, with unresolved D. The germline CDR1 and CDR2 sequences are SGHDT and YYEEEE. Trimming took 4 bases from V and 1 from J, leaving 23 bases between them. The length of the CDR3 is 18 residues. The CDR3 loop is CASSPLDWSRNNNYGYTF. The CDR3 coding sequence is TGTGCCAGCAGCCCCCTTGACTGGAGCAGAAATAATAACTATGGCTACACCTTC.

In DNA, the CDR3 is TGTGCCAGCAGTTTAGGGGGACTAGCGGGAAACTCGTACAATGAGCAGTTCTTC. This sequence encodes CASSLGGLAGNSYNEQFF. The V call is TRBV12-3 or TRBV12-4, the J call TRBJ2-1, with 13 nucleotides matching TRBD2. With 1 base clipped from V and 4 bases from J, the junction kept 7 bases outside the gene matches. The CDR3 sequence is 18 residues long.

The chain combines TRBV14 with TRBJ2-3; D may be TRBD1 or TRBD2 (6 bases each). The CDR3 covers 18 residues. Trimming took off 2 bases at V and 4 bases at J, with 22 bases between the two ends. Germline CDR1 and CDR2: SGHDN and FVKESK. The CDR3 is CASSQLRGAGNDADTQYF. Written as DNA, the CDR3 is TGTGCCAGCAGCCAATTAAGGGGGGCTGGCAACGACGCAGATACGCAGTATTTT.

Of note for this clonotype: Since a much larger clone is just one base distant, this may be a read error. The CDR3 loop is CANSSPGQGGSYEQYF. CDR3 nucleotide sequence: TGTGCCAACAGTTCACCGGGACAGGGGGGATCCTACGAGCAGTACTTC. J is TRBJ2-7 and V is TRBV6-5; 11 bases align to TRBD1. Per germline, CDR1 MNHEY and CDR2 SVGAGI. The CDR3 spans 16 residues.

J is TRBJ1-2 and V is TRBV28; a possible D gene is TRBD1 (5 bases). The CDR3 consists of 18 residues. V was clipped by 0 bases and J by 4 bases, with 21 bases between them. The germline gives CDR1 MDHEN, CDR2 SYDVKM. The CDR3: CASSLWDTKGLRGYGYTF. CDR3 DNA sequence: TGTGCCAGCAGTTTATGGGACACTAAGGGACTCCGGGGCTATGGCTACACCTTC.